Listed here are 32 T cell receptor beta chains from one sample, sequenced in a study of cytotoxic CD8 clonotypes in ibrutinib-treated CLL. The data were produced by immunoSEQ multiplex PCR, yet TCRdb's version contains in-frame clones alone and is incomplete. The repertoire holds about 200,000 clones, 70% to 75% seen once, with 5.5% to 7% in the top ten. The source material was PBMCs, sampled after 12 months of ibrutinib treatment. These receptors were taken from a human donor with chronic lymphocytic leukemia.

The chain carries TRBV18 and TRBJ1-2; 8 bases agree with TRBD1. The CDR3 covers 13 residues. Per germline, CDR1 KGHSH and CDR2 LQKENI. J was trimmed by 2 bases and V by 5 bases; bases with no gene match: 1. The CDR3 region is CASSWTGNYGYTF. CDR3 DNA sequence: TGTGCCAGCTCATGGACAGGGAACTATGGCTACACCTTC.

The genes are TRBV9 and TRBJ2-7, with 9 bases lining up with TRBD2. The germline V gene encodes CDR1 SGDLS and CDR2 YYNGEE. The CDR3 length is 15 residues. The ends lost 5 bases at V and 4 bases at J; junction bases unmatched: 10. The CDR3 protein is CASSPGASGEYEQYF. CDR3 coding DNA: TGTGCCAGCAGTCCAGGGGCTAGCGGGGAGTACGAGCAGTACTTC.

The chain combines TRBV28 with TRBJ1-2; TRBD1 matches 8 bases. V dropped 6 bases and J dropped 9; count of bases not matched to a gene: 18. Germline V gene sequence: CDR1 MDHEN, CDR2 SYDVKM. This CDR3 has 16 residues. CDR3 in DNA: TGTGCCAGCAGCCCATACCCGGACAGGGTTCAGTATCGCTACACCTTC. It encodes CASSPYPDRVQYRYTF.

This chain links TRBV6-4 with TRBJ2-7, with no clear D. CDR3 length: 18 residues. Germline CDR1 is MRHNA and CDR2 is SNTAGT. With 5 bases removed from V and 1 base from J, the gap between germline ends came to 24 bases. The CDR3 loop reads CASSPHKWALRPSYEQYF. DNA for the CDR3: TGTGCCAGCAGTCCACATAAATGGGCCCTCCGCCCTTCCTACGAGCAGTACTTC.

The V call is TRBV9, the J call TRBJ1-3, with D unresolved. Germline-derived CDR1 and CDR2 are SGDLS and YYNGEE. Trimming took off 5 bases at V and 2 bases at J, with 14 bases between the two ends. This CDR3 has 15 amino acids. The CDR3 bases are TGTGCCAGCAGTTCCACGGGTCTCACTGGAAACACCATATATTTT. Translated: CASSSTGLTGNTIYF.

V usage is TRBV28 and J usage is TRBJ2-1, with D uncertain. CDR1 MDHEN and CDR2 SYDVKM come from the germline V gene. Deletions cut 6 bases from V and 3 bases from J, with 12 bases between. The CDR3 spans 14 residues. CDR3: CASRVTGYYNEQFF. The CDR3 coding sequence is TGTGCCAGCAGAGTAACGGGTTACTACAATGAGCAGTTCTTC.

The genes are TRBV30 and TRBJ1-1; TRBD1 is a possible D gene (6 bases). This CDR3 spans 16 amino acids. Germline V lookup: CDR1 GTSNPN, CDR2 SVGIG (reference sequence). V was shortened by 0 bases and J by 0 bases, with 14 bases between the two germline ends. CDR3 in amino acids: CAWSVRSQGLNTEAFF. In DNA form, the CDR3 reads TGTGCCTGGAGTGTAAGATCACAGGGCTTGAACACTGAAGCTTTCTTT.

The rearrangement uses TRBV30 and TRBJ1-1; 7 bases line up with TRBD1. V lost 4 bases to trimming and J lost 5 bases; unmatched junction nucleotides: 13. Germline lookup yields CDR1 GTSNPN and CDR2 SVGIG (reference sequence). The CDR3 length is 15 residues. CDR3 residues: CAWTRKQGWETEAFF. CDR3 DNA: TGTGCCTGGACCCGAAAACAGGGGTGGGAAACTGAAGCTTTCTTT. Based on the CDR3 plus reference TRBV30 and TRBJ1-1, the full variable domain is SQTIHQWPATLVQPVGSPLSLECTVEGTSNPNLYWYRQAAGRGLQLLFYSVGIGQISSEVPQNLSASRPQDRQFILSSKKLLLSDSGFYLCAWTRKQGWETEAFFGQGTRLTVV.

J is TRBJ2-1 and V is TRBV6-1; 13 nucleotides agree with TRBD2. Germline trimming cut 6 bases from V and 7 bases from J; bases unmatched to any gene: 6. Germline values: CDR1 MNHNS, CDR2 SASEGT. The CDR3 length is 15 residues. CDR3 in DNA: TGTGCCAGCAGAGATCGGACTAGCGGGAGTAATGAGCAGTTCTTC. Protein: CASRDRTSGSNEQFF.

This clone turned up a few times. V usage is TRBV15 and J usage is TRBJ2-2, with D possibly TRBD2 on 6 matching bases. CDR1 is LNHNV and CDR2 is YYDKDF in the germline V gene (reference sequence). The CDR3 is 17 residues long. V was clipped by 0 bases and J by 0 bases, with 11 bases between them. The CDR3 DNA reads TGTGCCACCAGCAGAGATGGGGGGATTACGAACACCGGGGAGCTGTTTTTT. It encodes CATSRDGGITNTGELFF.

The V gene is TRBV5-1, the J gene TRBJ2-2; the D call may be TRBD1 or TRBD2 (6 bases each). V lost 3 bases to trimming and J lost 0 bases, with 9 bases between them. This CDR3 region has 15 residues. Germline V CDR1 and CDR2: SGHRS, YFSETQ. The CDR3 bases are TGCGCCAGCAGCTCCGGGGGCCCGAACACCGGGGAGCTGTTTTTT. Translated: CASSSGGPNTGELFF.

The chain uses TRBV9 and TRBJ1-3; 7 bases align to TRBD1. V trimming: 8 bases; J trimming: 2 bases; junction bases outside the gene matches: 4. CDR1 is SGDLS and CDR2 is YYNGEE in the germline V gene. The CDR3 contains 13 residues. In DNA form, the CDR3 reads TGTGCCAGTACAGGGGCTACTGGAAACACCATATATTTT. This sequence encodes CASTGATGNTIYF.

V and J are TRBV5-6 and TRBJ2-3; unclear D gene. Trimming cost V 0 bases and J 3 bases, with 8 bases left between them. The CDR3 covers 14 residues. Germline loops: CDR1 SGHDT, CDR2 YYEEEE. The CDR3, as DNA: TGTGCCAGCAGCTTGGTGCAGATTACAGATACGCAGTATTTT. It translates to CASSLVQITDTQYF.

The chain employs TRBV6-5 and TRBJ1-1; 8 bases line up with TRBD1. J gave up 4 bases and V 6 bases, and 10 bases lay outside the gene matches. CDR1 and CDR2 from the germline V gene are MNHEY and SVGAGI. The CDR3 length is 15 residues. CDR3 in amino acids: CASSRGQGASTEAFF. CDR3 DNA sequence: TGTGCCAGCAGCCGCGGACAGGGCGCAAGCACTGAAGCTTTCTTT.

This clone was picked up a small number of times. This chain links TRBV7-3 with TRBJ2-3; D unclear. Germline V lookup: CDR1 SGHTA, CDR2 FQGTGA. V lost 2 bases and J lost 4, with 10 bases in between. CDR3 length equals 14 residues. DNA of the CDR3: TGTGCCAGCAGCTTACTGGGCATGGCAGATACGCAGTATTTT. Amino acid sequence: CASSLLGMADTQYF.

Here the CDR3 DNA reads TGTGCCTGGGGGGACTACTCCTACGAGCAGTACTTC. This codes for CAWGDYSYEQYF. This chain uses TRBV30 with TRBJ2-7; TRBD2 agrees at 7 bases. The CDR3 loop spans 12 amino acids. Germline assignment: CDR1 GTSNPN and CDR2 SVGIG (reference sequence). V lost 5 bases to trimming and J lost 0 bases; unmatched junction nucleotides: 1.

This chain uses TRBV5-6 with TRBJ1-5; D possibly corresponds to TRBD1 (5 bases). Germline V gives CDR1 SGHDT, CDR2 YYEEEE. Trimming removed 6 bases from V and 6 bases from J, with 16 bases in between. This CDR3 contains 14 residues. The CDR3 DNA follows: TGTGCCAGCAACACGCAGAGTGGGACTCAGCCCCAGCATTTT. The encoded protein is CASNTQSGTQPQHF.

V gene TRBV4-2 combines with J gene TRBJ1-1; maybe TRBD1 (5 bases). Trimming took 0 bases from V and 6 from J, leaving 20 bases between them. This CDR3 has 17 residues. Per germline, CDR1 LGHNA and CDR2 YNFKEQ. The DNA of the CDR3 is TGTGCCAGCAGCCAAGATCCGGGACCGTCCGGACACTCTGAAGCTTTCTTT. This gives the protein CASSQDPGPSGHSEAFF.

The chain joins TRBV6-1 to TRBJ1-4; D perhaps matches TRBD1 (6 bases). The CDR3 length is 14 residues. The ends were cut back, 2 bases at V and 4 bases at J, with 8 bases in the middle. Looked up from germline, CDR1 is MNHNS and CDR2 is SASEGT. This CDR3 is CASSERDINEKLFF. The DNA of the CDR3 is TGTGCCAGCAGTGAACGGGACATTAATGAAAAACTGTTTTTT.

The chain joins TRBV7-2 to TRBJ2-1; 7 bases fit TRBD2. V dropped 5 bases and J dropped 1; count of bases not matched to a gene: 2. CDR1 is SGHTA and CDR2 is FQGNSA in the germline V gene. The CDR3 totals 14 residues. The CDR3 region has the DNA TGTGCCAGCAGCGGGAGGGCATCCTACAATGAGCAGTTCTTC. The encoded protein is CASSGRASYNEQFF.

The chain joins TRBV2 to TRBJ2-7; tentatively, D is TRBD1 (5 bases). CDR1 and CDR2 from the germline V gene are SNHLY and FYNNEI. The CDR3 runs 12 residues. Deletions cut 4 bases from V and 11 bases from J, with 15 bases between. CDR3 protein: CASSVNRPREYF. The CDR3 bases are TGTGCCAGCAGTGTCAACAGGCCACGGGAGTACTTC. The whole variable domain, remainder taken from reference TRBV2 and TRBJ2-7, is EPEVTQTPSHQVTQMGQEVILRCVPISNHLYFYWYRQILGQKVEFLVSFYNNEISEKSEIFDDQFSVERPDGSNFTLKIRSTKLEDSAMYFCASSVNRPREYFGPGTRLTVT.

This chain uses TRBV5-6 with TRBJ1-5; D is possibly TRBD1 (6 bases). CDR1 is SGHDT and CDR2 is YYEEEE in the germline V gene. This CDR3 contains 15 residues. V lost 4 bases and J lost 7, with 18 bases in between. This chain's CDR3 is CASSLQGGEWQPQHF. In nucleotides, the CDR3 is TGTGCCAGCAGCCTCCAAGGGGGGGAGTGGCAGCCCCAGCATTTT.

This rearrangement joins TRBV30 to TRBJ1-2; the D gene is possibly TRBD1 (6 bases). The V gene lost 0 bases and the J gene lost 7 bases, with 15 bases spanning the gap. The CDR3 length is 14 residues. Germline assignment: CDR1 GTSNPN and CDR2 SVGIG (reference sequence). CDR3: CAWSVRTGGGGYTF. For the CDR3, the DNA is TGTGCCTGGAGTGTGCGGACGGGAGGGGGTGGCTACACCTTC. The full variable domain, its missing parts supplied by reference TRBV30 and TRBJ1-2, is SQTIHQWPATLVQPVGSPLSLECTVEGTSNPNLYWYRQAAGRGLQLLFYSVGIGQISSEVPQNLSASRPQDRQFILSSKKLLLSDSGFYLCAWSVRTGGGGYTFGSGTRLTVV.

This chain connects TRBV6-5 to TRBJ2-7; D is unresolved. The CDR3 spans 14 residues. V lost 4 bases and J lost 0, with 10 bases in between. CDR1 MNHEY and CDR2 SVGAGI come from the germline V gene. The CDR3 DNA reads TGTGCCAGCAGTTTTGTCTCAGGCTCCTACGAGCAGTACTTC. It codes for CASSFVSGSYEQYF.

The CDR3 bases are TGTGCCAGCAGTTGGGACAGTGCTAACACCGGGGAGCTGTTTTTT. Protein: CASSWDSANTGELFF. The chain has TRBV6-5 and TRBJ2-2, with 7 bases that match TRBD1. The CDR3 is made up of 15 amino acids. Germline V lookup: CDR1 MNHEY, CDR2 SVGAGI. V lost 4 bases, J lost 2 bases, and 4 bases stayed unmatched.

Only a few counts were recorded for this clone. The V gene is TRBV30, the J gene TRBJ2-7; 7 bases fit TRBD1. Germline CDR1 GTSNPN, CDR2 SVGIG (reference sequence). CDR3 size: 13 residues. V dropped 7 bases and J dropped 4; count of bases not matched to a gene: 10. This chain's CDR3 is CASQRQGLYEQYF. DNA of the CDR3: TGTGCCTCACAAAGACAGGGCCTGTACGAGCAGTACTTC.

The chain links TRBV4-3 to TRBJ2-7; D is unclear. The V gene's germline CDR1 is LGHNA and CDR2 YSLEER. The CDR3 totals 10 residues. V was shortened by 4 bases and J by 4 bases, with 2 bases between the two germline ends. For the CDR3, the DNA is TGCGCCAGCAGCCCTTACGAGCAGTACTTC. Translated: CASSPYEQYF.

The chain recombines TRBV29-1 with TRBJ1-5; 11 positions agree with TRBD1. The CDR3 loop spans 14 amino acids. Germline assignment: CDR1 SQVTM and CDR2 ANQGSEA. The V and J ends lost 6 bases and 5 bases, in that order; junction bases with no gene match: 6. Here the CDR3 DNA reads TGCAGCGTCGTAGGGACAGGGGGAGATCAGCCCCAGCATTTT. Its protein product is CSVVGTGGDQPQHF.

The chain has TRBV6-4 and TRBJ2-1, with D possibly being TRBD1 (6 bases). Trimming left V 3 bases short and J 5 bases short, with 11 bases between. The CDR3 extends over 14 amino acids. Germline V gives CDR1 MRHNA, CDR2 SNTAGT. DNA for the CDR3: TGTGCCAGCAGTGAGGGGGCAGAACACAATGAGCAGTTCTTC. Residues: CASSEGAEHNEQFF.

The chain is built from TRBV10-1 and TRBJ1-1; weak D call: TRBD1 (6 bases). V was shortened by 2 bases and J by 4 bases, with 14 bases between the two germline ends. The germline V gene encodes CDR1 WNHNN and CDR2 SYGVQD (reference sequence). The CDR3 extends over 15 amino acids. CDR3 region: CASSEARGAGTEAFF. The CDR3 region has the DNA TGCGCCAGCAGTGAGGCCCGGGGGGCCGGCACTGAAGCTTTCTTT.

This chain links TRBV11-2 with TRBJ2-6; D possibly corresponds to TRBD2 (6 bases). This CDR3 region has 17 residues. Trimming left V 3 bases short and J 2 bases short, with 14 bases between. Germline values: CDR1 SGHAT, CDR2 FQNNGV. This CDR3 is CASSFEGRWTGANVLTF. Here the CDR3 DNA reads TGTGCCAGCAGCTTCGAGGGGAGGTGGACTGGGGCCAACGTCCTGACTTTC.

V is TRBV4-1 and J is TRBJ2-3; 14 bases are a match to TRBD2. Germline V CDR1 and CDR2: MGHRA, YSYEKL. The trim removed 0 bases at V and 10 bases at J, leaving 18 bases unmatched. CDR3 length: 20 residues. The CDR3 sequence: CASSQDLRATSGRELRAQYF. CDR3 sequence (DNA): TGCGCCAGCAGCCAAGATCTCAGGGCGACTAGCGGGAGGGAGTTGAGGGCGCAGTATTTT.